The source of this T cell receptor beta chain is a study of T cell clonotyping in hematopoietic cell transplantation. General study findings and limits: Few recipient clonotypes overlapped donors; over 97% were de novo at given depth. Broader posttransplant TCR repertoire diversity was predicted by graft donor and pretransplant recipient Inverse Simpson Index values.

Germline-derived CDR1 and CDR2 are SGHTA and FQGTGA. V lost 8 bases and J lost 4, with 8 bases in between. This CDR3 is 12 amino acids long. Using immunoSEQ multiplex PCR, the repertoire was profiled, and TCRdb retains in-frame clones only, with some absent. The profile shows 70,000 or so clones, just under 95% of them singletons. With respect to this clone: Its antigen is not known.

Sequences were obtained from peripheral blood mononuclear cells. The TCR was taken from a man in his fifties or sixties in good health. Some clones in this sample may be carry-over from other donors' samples. The V call is TRBV7-3, the J call TRBJ2-2; the D gene is possibly TRBD2 (5 bases). The CDR3 is CASGSGTGELFF. The CDR3 DNA follows: TGTGCCAGCGGGAGTGGCACCGGGGAGCTGTTTTTT.